These 4 T cell receptor beta chains share one sample of origin, sequenced in a study of graft-versus-host responses after intestinal transplantation. These receptors have no known antigen. Here immunoSEQ multiplex PCR was the method, and the copy in TCRdb shows in-frame clones only, minus some. The sample includes about 110,000 clones, approximately 93% seen only once; the top ten take roughly 1%. The specimen was unstimulated CD8+ T cells sorted from spleen or lymph node cells, collected before transplant. The source is a human donor who was the organ donor for an intestinal transplant.

J is TRBJ1-2 and V is TRBV4-1; D is perhaps TRBD1 (5 bases). V shed 1 base and J shed 4 bases, with 10 bases lying between them. Germline V gene data show CDR1 as MGHRA and CDR2 as YSYEKL. The CDR3 contains 14 residues. CDR3 DNA sequence: TGCGCCAGCAGCCAAGTTTCAGGGTCCTATGGCTACACCTTC. It specifies CASSQVSGSYGYTF.

This chain connects TRBV7-9 to TRBJ2-2; no reliable D call. Trimming removed 1 base at V and 3 bases at J, with 6 bases between. CDR3 size: 14 residues. Germline V gene lookup returns CDR1 SEHNR and CDR2 FQNEAQ (reference sequence). This CDR3 is CASSLVGHTGELFF. The CDR3 DNA reads TGTGCCAGCAGCTTAGTCGGACACACCGGGGAGCTGTTTTTT.

CDR3 loop: CASSVGAADEQYF. Written as DNA, the CDR3 is TGTGCCAGCAGCGTGGGGGCAGCAGACGAGCAGTACTTC. The chain recombines TRBV5-6 with TRBJ2-7; D perhaps matches TRBD1 (6 bases). The CDR3 has 13 residues. Between the trimmed V and J ends, which lost 4 bases and 5 bases, there was a span of 13 bases. Germline CDR1 is SGHDT and CDR2 is YYEEEE.

This chain joins TRBV7-9 and TRBJ2-5, with a weak D call TRBD1 (5 bases). CDR1 SEHNR and CDR2 FQNEAQ come from the germline V gene (reference sequence). Trimming pared 1 base from V and 1 base from J, leaving 13 bases between. The CDR3 contains 16 residues. The CDR3 nucleotides are TGTGCCAGCAGCTTAGAGTTCGGGCAGGGCCAAGAGACCCAGTACTTC. Protein: CASSLEFGQGQETQYF.